This T cell receptor (beta chain) stems from a study of T-cell reconstitution after alpha-beta-depleted transplantation in children. This sample's TCRbeta library carried unique molecular identifier barcodes. TCRdb re-analysed the PCR reads in MiXCR, keeping a single row per CDR3 protein. Of about 980,000 distinct CDR3 sequences in the sample, around 30% were seen once. This clonotype was detected a few times. Trimming stripped 0 bases from V and 1 base from J, with 12 bases between. Germline CDR1 is SGHRS and CDR2 is YFSETQ. The CDR3 runs to 16 residues. The V and J genes are TRBV5-1 and TRBJ2-3, with D perhaps matching TRBD2 (6 bases). Sequenced here: PBMCs, mostly from graft donor cells, sampled 360 days after TCRalphabeta/CD19-depleted stem cell transplant. The clonotype originates from a boy under two years old who had a stem cell transplant for SCID, so the T cells may come from the graft donor. CDR3 protein: CASSLEPPGGTDTQYF. The CDR3, as DNA: TGCGCCAGCAGCTTGGAGCCCCCGGGAGGCACAGATACGCAGTATTTT.